What follows is one T cell receptor (beta chain) and its context. Antigen unknown. This sample stems from a study of shared clonotypes between healthy human individuals. For the study at large: There were three CD4 naive, three CD4 memory, two CD8 naive and one CD8 memory plates per donor.

Findings and limits, study-wide: Rarefaction showed sorted-subset sequencing was incomplete despite large depth.

Generated by immunoSEQ multiplex PCR, the TCRdb table keeps only in-frame clones and is missing some. This table has around 550,000 clones, 90% to 96% appearing once. Germline V gene data show CDR1 as ENHRY and CDR2 as SYGVKD. The CDR3 runs 14 residues. Trimming removed 10 bases at V and 0 bases at J, with 16 bases between. The sample was naive CD4+ T cells sorted from blood. The subset is: CD45RA+ positively selected. The TCR originated in a woman in her 30s in good health. J is TRBJ2-7 and V is TRBV10-3, with D perhaps TRBD1 (6 bases). The CDR3: CASSSPRGSYEQYF. The CDR3 nucleotides read TGTGCCAGCAGCTCACCCAGGGGCTCCTACGAGCAGTACTTC.